The present entry profiles one T cell receptor beta chain with its context. Which antigen it targets is not known. No base quality information exists; no much larger clone differs at one position. The immunoSEQ Assay, a bias-controlled multiplex PCR, was used to amplify TCRbeta CDR3 regions from genomic DNA. The authors processed their data as follows. Within the assay, amplification of reference gene primers was used to estimate how many nucleated cells each sample contained. Sequence reads were collapsed and filtered to measure the absolute abundance of every unique TCRbeta CDR3 rearrangement. For each sample, productive Simpson clonality was calculated as the square root of Simpson's diversity index across productive rearrangements. TCRdb stores this immuneACCESS table with in-frame sequences only. Part of the clones is absent; in the studies checked, under half of the shortfall reflects unresolved V genes, and no reason is known for the rest. V, J and clone size are taken as reported in that table, and D and trimming were inferred from the DNA itself. Within this sample are 290,000 or so clones, with around nine tenths of them counted one time only. Together, the top ten hold around 2.4% of the sample.

This record belongs to a study of blood T cell repertoires in COVID-19 (dated by TCRdb to the early 2020s). Study-level background: Collaborator samples came from the United States, Italy and Spain and covered acute and convalescent phases of COVID-19. The prospective study material was composed of cDNA or gDNA derived from T cells, B-cell-depleted T cells, or PBMCs. Subjects who had been exposed to COVID-19, were actively infected with it, or had recovered from it provided the deeply sampled blood TCRbeta repertoires that made up the dataset. The repertoires were made available in a free public database intended to serve as a resource for research on the immune response to SARS-CoV-2. Samples came from the ongoing ImmuneRACE study (first 160 participants) plus 1,254 subjects from 6 global collaborators. Sample metadata almost always included a de-identified subject ID, COVID-19 status, age in years and sex. Where available, HLA class I and class II types were obtained from metadata supplied by the sample provider rather than from assay-based typing.

The paper as a whole reports these results and caveats: Clinical and demographic metadata were provided uncurated, with the amount varying by source and participant.

Participants in the prospective study were enrolled through a virtual design, were aged roughly 18 to 90 years, and lived in about two dozen United States geographic areas. In the prospective study, cohorts were assigned on the basis of participant-reported clinical history obtained from a screening survey and a study questionnaire. For ImmuneRACE Cohort 3, a participant was defined as recovered based on two consecutive negative NP/OP PCR tests, clearance by a healthcare professional, or resolution of symptoms. Mobile phlebotomists in the prospective study collected whole blood, serum and a nasopharyngeal or oropharyngeal swab from every participant. Participants in the prospective study had the option to provide additional blood draws and questionnaires over a roughly two-month period. Prospective study blood samples were shipped either frozen or at room temperature before DNA extraction. Taken from cysteine to phenylalanine, the CDR3 has 15 residues. CDR3 DNA only is kept here, 45 bases in frame from base 1. Looking up the germline V gene yields CDR1 SGHNT and CDR2 YENEEA. V loses 5 bases of germline sequence and J loses 5 bases, and the interval between the two ends is 19 bases.

The V and J genes are TRBV11-3 and TRBJ2-7; TRBD2 could be the D gene, as 6 bases match. This clonotype was obtained from a woman aged 18-35 years who had recovered from COVID-19. Sequenced material: PBMCs or T cells enriched from blood (not recorded which). The DNA sequence is TGTGCCAGCAGCCCCAGGTTCCCCCTAGCGAACGAGCAGTACTTC. This yields the protein CASSPRFPLANEQYF.